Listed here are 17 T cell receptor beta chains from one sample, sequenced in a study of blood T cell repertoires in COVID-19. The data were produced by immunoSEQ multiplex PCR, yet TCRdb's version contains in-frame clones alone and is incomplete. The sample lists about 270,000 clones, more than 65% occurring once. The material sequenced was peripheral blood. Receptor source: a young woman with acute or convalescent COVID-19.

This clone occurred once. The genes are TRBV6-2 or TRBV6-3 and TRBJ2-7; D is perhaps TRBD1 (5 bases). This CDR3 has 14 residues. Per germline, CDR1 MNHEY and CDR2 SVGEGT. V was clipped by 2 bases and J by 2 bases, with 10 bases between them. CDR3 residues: CASSYLEGAYEQYF. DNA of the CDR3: TGTGCCAGCAGTTACCTTGAAGGGGCCTACGAGCAGTACTTC.

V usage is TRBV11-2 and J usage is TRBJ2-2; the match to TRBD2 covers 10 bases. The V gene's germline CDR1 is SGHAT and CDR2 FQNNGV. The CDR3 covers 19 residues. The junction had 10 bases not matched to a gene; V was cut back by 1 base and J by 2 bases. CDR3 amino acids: CASSLVRVLAGINTGELFF. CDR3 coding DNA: TGTGCCAGCAGCTTAGTCCGGGTACTAGCGGGAATAAACACCGGGGAGCTGTTTTTT.

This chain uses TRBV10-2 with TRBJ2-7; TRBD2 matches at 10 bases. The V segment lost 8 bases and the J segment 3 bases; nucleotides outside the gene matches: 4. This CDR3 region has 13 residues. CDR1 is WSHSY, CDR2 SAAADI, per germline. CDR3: CASAGLADYEQYF. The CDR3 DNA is TGCGCCAGCGCCGGACTAGCGGACTACGAGCAGTACTTC.

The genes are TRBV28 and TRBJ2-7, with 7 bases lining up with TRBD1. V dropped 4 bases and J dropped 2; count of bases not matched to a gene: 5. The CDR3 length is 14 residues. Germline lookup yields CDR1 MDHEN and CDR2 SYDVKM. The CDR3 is CASSSGTVTYEQYF. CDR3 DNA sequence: TGTGCCAGCAGTTCCGGGACAGTAACCTACGAGCAGTACTTC.

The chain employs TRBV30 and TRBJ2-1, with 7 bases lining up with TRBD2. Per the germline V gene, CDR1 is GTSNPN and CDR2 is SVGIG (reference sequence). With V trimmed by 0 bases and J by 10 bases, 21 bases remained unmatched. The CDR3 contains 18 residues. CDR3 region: CAWSVAGAGLMRGREQFF. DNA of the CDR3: TGTGCCTGGAGTGTGGCGGGAGCTGGTTTAATGCGAGGAAGGGAGCAGTTCTTC. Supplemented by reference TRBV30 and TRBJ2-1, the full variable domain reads SQTIHQWPATLVQPVGSPLSLECTVEGTSNPNLYWYRQAAGRGLQLLFYSVGIGQISSEVPQNLSASRPQDRQFILSSKKLLLSDSGFYLCAWSVAGAGLMRGREQFFGPGTRLTVL.

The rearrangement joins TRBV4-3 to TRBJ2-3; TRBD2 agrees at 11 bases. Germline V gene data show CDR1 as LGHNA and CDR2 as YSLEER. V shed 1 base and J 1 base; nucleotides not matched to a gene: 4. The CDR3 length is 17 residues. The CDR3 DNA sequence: TGCGCCAGCAGCCAAGCACTAGCGGGAGACCGCACAGATACGCAGTATTTT. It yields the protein CASSQALAGDRTDTQYF.

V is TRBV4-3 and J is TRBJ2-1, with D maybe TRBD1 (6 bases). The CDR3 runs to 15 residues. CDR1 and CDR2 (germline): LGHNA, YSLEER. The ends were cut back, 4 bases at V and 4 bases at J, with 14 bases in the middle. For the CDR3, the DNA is TGCGCCAGCAGCCCCGGGGCCACAGGGTACAATGAGCAGTTCTTC. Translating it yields CASSPGATGYNEQFF.

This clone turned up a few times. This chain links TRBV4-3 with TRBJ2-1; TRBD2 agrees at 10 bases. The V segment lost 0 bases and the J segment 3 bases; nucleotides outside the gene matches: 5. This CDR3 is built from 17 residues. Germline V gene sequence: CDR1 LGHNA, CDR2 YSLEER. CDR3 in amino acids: CASSQDRAGGIYNEQFF. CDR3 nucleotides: TGCGCCAGCAGCCAAGACCGAGCGGGAGGGATCTACAATGAGCAGTTCTTC.

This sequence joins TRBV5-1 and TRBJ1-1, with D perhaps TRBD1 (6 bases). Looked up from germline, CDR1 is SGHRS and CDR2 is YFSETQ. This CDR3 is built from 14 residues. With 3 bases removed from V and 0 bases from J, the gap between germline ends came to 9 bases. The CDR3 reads CASSSGQLNTEAFF. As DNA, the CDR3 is TGCGCCAGCAGCTCCGGACAGTTGAACACTGAAGCTTTCTTT.

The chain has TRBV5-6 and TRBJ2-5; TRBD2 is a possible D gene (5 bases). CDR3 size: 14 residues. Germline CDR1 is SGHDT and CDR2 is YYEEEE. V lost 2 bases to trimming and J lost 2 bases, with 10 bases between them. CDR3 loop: CASSFLTGQETQYF. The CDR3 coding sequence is TGTGCCAGCAGCTTTTTGACGGGGCAAGAGACCCAGTACTTC.

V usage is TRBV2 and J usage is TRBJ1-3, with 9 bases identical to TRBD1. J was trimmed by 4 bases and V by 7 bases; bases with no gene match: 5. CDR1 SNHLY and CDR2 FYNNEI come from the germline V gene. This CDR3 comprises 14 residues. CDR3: CASMDRGEGNTIYF. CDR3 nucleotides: TGTGCCAGCATGGACAGGGGCGAAGGAAACACCATATATTTT.

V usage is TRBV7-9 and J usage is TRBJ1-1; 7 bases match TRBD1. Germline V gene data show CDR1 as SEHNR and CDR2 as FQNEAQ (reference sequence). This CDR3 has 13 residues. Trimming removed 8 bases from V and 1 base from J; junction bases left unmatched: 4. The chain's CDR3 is CASGRQGNTEAFF. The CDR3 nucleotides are TGTGCCAGCGGAAGACAGGGGAACACTGAAGCTTTCTTT.

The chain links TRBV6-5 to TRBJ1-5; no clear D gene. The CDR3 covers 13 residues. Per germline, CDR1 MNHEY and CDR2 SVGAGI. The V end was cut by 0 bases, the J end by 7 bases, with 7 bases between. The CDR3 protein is CASSYSTSQPQHF. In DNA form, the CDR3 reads TGTGCCAGCAGTTACTCGACAAGCCAGCCCCAGCATTTT.

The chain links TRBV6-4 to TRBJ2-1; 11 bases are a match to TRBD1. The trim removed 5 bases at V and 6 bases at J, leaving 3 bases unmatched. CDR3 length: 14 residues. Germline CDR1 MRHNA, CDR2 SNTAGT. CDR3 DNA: TGTGCCAGCAGTCCGGGACAGGGGGGCAATGAGCAGTTCTTC. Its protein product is CASSPGQGGNEQFF.

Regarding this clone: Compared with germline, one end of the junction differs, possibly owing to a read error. CDR3 region: CASSLAYGQGYEQYF. The CDR3 region has the DNA TGTGCTAGCAGCTTAGCCTACGGGCAGGGGTACGAGCAGTACTTC. The rearrangement links TRBV7-7 to TRBJ2-7; D perhaps matches TRBD1 (6 bases). In germline, CDR1 is SSHAT, CDR2 FNYEAQ (reference sequence). The length of the CDR3 is 15 residues.

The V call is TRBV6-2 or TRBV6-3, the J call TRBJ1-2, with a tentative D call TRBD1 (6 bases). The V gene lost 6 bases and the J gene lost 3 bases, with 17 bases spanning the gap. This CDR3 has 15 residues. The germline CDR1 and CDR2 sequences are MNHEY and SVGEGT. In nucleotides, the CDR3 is TGTGCCAGCAGCCCCACGGGCAGGGGAGACTATGGCTACACCTTC. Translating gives CASSPTGRGDYGYTF.

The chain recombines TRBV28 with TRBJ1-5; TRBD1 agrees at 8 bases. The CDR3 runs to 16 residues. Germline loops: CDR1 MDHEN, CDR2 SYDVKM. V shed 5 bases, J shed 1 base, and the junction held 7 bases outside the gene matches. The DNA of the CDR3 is TGTGCCAGCAGTATCCACAGGGGGTTGAGCAATCAGCCCCAGCATTTT. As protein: CASSIHRGLSNQPQHF.